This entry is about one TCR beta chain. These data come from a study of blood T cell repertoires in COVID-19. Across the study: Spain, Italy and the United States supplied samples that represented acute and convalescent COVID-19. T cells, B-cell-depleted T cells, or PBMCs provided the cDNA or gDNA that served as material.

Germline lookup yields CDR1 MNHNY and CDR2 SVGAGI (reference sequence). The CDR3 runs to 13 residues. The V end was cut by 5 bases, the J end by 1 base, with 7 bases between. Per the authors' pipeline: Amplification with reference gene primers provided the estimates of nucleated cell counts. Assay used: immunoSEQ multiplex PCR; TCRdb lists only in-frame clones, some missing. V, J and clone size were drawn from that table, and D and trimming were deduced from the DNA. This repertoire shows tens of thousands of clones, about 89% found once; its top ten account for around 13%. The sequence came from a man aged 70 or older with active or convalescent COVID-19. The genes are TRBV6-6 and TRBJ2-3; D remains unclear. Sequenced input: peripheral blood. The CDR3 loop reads CASSLTGTDTQYF. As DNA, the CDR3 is TGTGCCAGCAGTCTAACAGGCACAGATACGCAGTATTTT.